This record covers a single T cell receptor (beta chain). Trimming removed 0 bases at V and 2 bases at J, with 12 bases between. The germline CDR1 and CDR2 sequences are SGDLS and YYNGEE. The CDR3 has 15 residues. The record originates from a study of blood T cells in healthy people across ages. Together with a sample-barcoded 5' primer, a J-beta primer mix was included in a second PCR lasting about 7 to 11 cycles. TCRdb passed the 5' RACE reads through MiXCR, listing each CDR3 protein once. Among hundreds of thousands of distinct CDR3 sequences, 45% to 65% were seen once, and the ten largest hold more than 35%.

The V gene is TRBV9, the J gene TRBJ2-7; no reliable D call. The TCR comes from a man aged 55 to 70 in good health. Material for sequencing was blood. CDR3 sequence (DNA): TGTGCCAGCAGCGTAGATCCCGCTAGTCCCTACGAGCAGTACTTC. Amino acid sequence: CASSVDPASPYEQYF.